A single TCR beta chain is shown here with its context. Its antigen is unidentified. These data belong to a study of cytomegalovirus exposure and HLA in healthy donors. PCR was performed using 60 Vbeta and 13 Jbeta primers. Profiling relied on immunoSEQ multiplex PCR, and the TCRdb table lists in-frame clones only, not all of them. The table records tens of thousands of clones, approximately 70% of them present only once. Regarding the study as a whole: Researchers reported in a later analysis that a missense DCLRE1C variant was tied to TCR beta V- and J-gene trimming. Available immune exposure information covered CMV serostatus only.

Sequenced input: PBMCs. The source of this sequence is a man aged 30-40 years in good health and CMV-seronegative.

In DNA, the CDR3 is TGTGCCAGCAGCGCCCATGTGGGACAGTACGAGCAGTACTTC. The encoded protein is CASSAHVGQYEQYF. V is TRBV2 and J is TRBJ2-7; TRBD1 matches 7 bases. Trimming at V came to 6 bases and at J to 4 bases, leaving 9 bases not matched to a gene. Per germline, CDR1 SNHLY and CDR2 FYNNEI. This CDR3 has 14 amino acids.